This TCR beta chain emerged from a study of shared clonotypes between healthy human individuals. Across the whole study: Aged between 18 and 49, the donors were two women and three men.

Overall study findings and caveats: Apart from blood, nothing was sampled; tissue repertoires likely differ.

There were no recent acute infections or vaccinations among the donors, who were healthy HIV-negative adults. Genomic DNA (from each subset) was split evenly across several immunoSEQ plates. The repertoire was sequenced with immunoSEQ multiplex PCR; TCRdb's copy has only in-frame clones and lacks some. The sample yields over 850,000 clones, more than 75% seen once. With regard to this clone: Its specificity is not known. The same CDR3 also results from other DNA sequences found in this sample.

V was pared by 3 bases and J by 3 bases, with 12 bases between. In germline, CDR1 is MDHEN, CDR2 SYDVKM. CDR3 length: 15 amino acids. This sequence was found in a young man in good health. Some clones in this sample may be carry-over from other donors' samples. The chain has TRBV28 and TRBJ1-5; possible D gene TRBD1, 6 bases. The sequencing input was memory CD4+ T cells from PBMCs. Sample subset: CD45RA-negative fraction. CDR3 bases: TGTGCCAGCAGTTTTACGGGGGCTATCAATCAGCCCCAGCATTTT. This sequence encodes CASSFTGAINQPQHF. The full variable domain, with the rest looked up from reference TRBV28 and TRBJ1-5, is DVKVTQSSRYLVKRTGEKVFLECVQDMDHENMFWYRQDPGLGLRLIYFSYDVKMKEKGDIPEGYSVSREKKERFSLILESASTNQTSMYLCASSFTGAINQPQHFGDGTRLSIL.